What follows are 25 T cell receptor beta chains derived from one specimen sequenced in a study of identical twins. TCRdb used MiXCR to reprocess the 5' RACE reads, holding one entry per CDR3 protein. The sample lists roughly 260,000 distinct CDR3 sequences, more than 12% seen once, with around 9% in the top ten. The sequencing input was memory (CD45RO+) T cells sorted from blood. The receptors here all came from a woman between 18 and 29 years old in good health.

In its sample, this clonotype is medium-sized (0.01 to 0.1%). V usage is TRBV7-2 and J usage is TRBJ1-2; 9 bases are a match to TRBD1. Germline CDR1 SGHTA, CDR2 FQGNSA. Trimming at V came to 1 base and at J to 5 bases, leaving 11 bases not matched to a gene. The length of the CDR3 is 17 residues. CDR3 in amino acids: CASSLDPTGGGVYGYTF. CDR3 DNA sequence: TGTGCCAGCAGCTTAGACCCTACAGGGGGCGGTGTATATGGCTACACCTTC.

This clonotype was observed a handful of times. The J gene is TRBJ1-2, the V gene TRBV20-1; D uncertain. The CDR3 covers 12 residues. CDR1 and CDR2 from the germline V gene are DFQATT and SNEGSKA (reference sequence). V gave up 6 bases and J gave up 8 bases, with 16 bases separating them. The DNA of the CDR3 is TGCAGTGCCCATCCACGGTTGGAAGGCTACACCTTC. Translation gives CSAHPRLEGYTF.

This clonotype showed up just a few times. The chain has TRBV3-1 and TRBJ2-1; no reliable D call. This CDR3 contains 15 residues. Trimming took 1 base from V and 0 from J, leaving 7 bases between them. Germline CDR1 LGHDT, CDR2 YNNKEL (reference sequence). CDR3: CASSQVLGSYNEQFF. CDR3 nucleotides: TGTGCCAGCAGCCAAGTGTTAGGCTCCTACAATGAGCAGTTCTTC.

The chain uses TRBV6-5 and TRBJ2-5, with D possibly TRBD1 on 5 matching bases. V dropped 5 bases and J dropped 1 base, with 11 bases sitting between them. The CDR3 totals 14 residues. The V gene's germline CDR1 is MNHEY and CDR2 SVGAGI. This CDR3 reads CASSHTGTQETQYF. The CDR3 nucleotides are TGTGCCAGCAGTCACACAGGAACCCAAGAGACCCAGTACTTC.

This clonotype was counted between two and nine times. This sequence joins TRBV5-6 and TRBJ2-3; possibly TRBD2 for D (6 bases). The germline V and J ends were trimmed by 4 bases and 9 bases, with 15 bases remaining between them. This CDR3 is 13 amino acids long. The V gene's germline CDR1 is SGHDT and CDR2 YYEEEE. CDR3: CASSPERVQTQYF. The CDR3 coding sequence is TGTGCCAGCAGCCCCGAGCGGGTACAAACGCAGTATTTT.

This clonotype was counted many times. V usage is TRBV5-1 and J usage is TRBJ2-1, with TRBD2 matching 9 bases. Germline loops: CDR1 SGHRS, CDR2 YFSETQ. Germline trimming cut 0 bases from V and 9 bases from J; bases unmatched to any gene: 7. The CDR3 extends over 15 amino acids. The CDR3 DNA sequence: TGCGCCAGCAGCTTGGTAGCGGGAGTTGGCGGTGAGCAGTTCTTC. Amino acid sequence: CASSLVAGVGGEQFF.

This clonotype was seen only a few times. The chain joins TRBV20-1 to TRBJ2-1; 10 nucleotides align to TRBD1. Trimming removed 0 bases from V and 7 bases from J; junction bases left unmatched: 6. The CDR3 has 15 residues. The germline V gene encodes CDR1 DFQATT and CDR2 SNEGSKA (reference sequence). The CDR3 DNA reads TGCAGTGCTAGAGACGGGGACAGGGGTGGGAATGAGCAGTTCTTC. Translating gives CSARDGDRGGNEQFF.

This chain connects TRBV20-1 to TRBJ2-3, with 7 bases aligning to TRBD2. Germline CDR1 is DFQATT and CDR2 is SNEGSKA (reference sequence). This CDR3 is 16 amino acids long. J was trimmed by 0 bases and V by 0 bases; bases with no gene match: 6. The CDR3 here is CSARDTGTTSTDTQYF. The DNA for the CDR3 is TGCAGTGCTAGAGATACCGGGACTACAAGCACAGATACGCAGTATTTT.

The V call is TRBV5-5, the J call TRBJ2-3; D uncertain. This CDR3 is built from 16 residues. Germline loops: CDR1 SGHKS, CDR2 YYEKEE (reference sequence). V was trimmed by 2 bases and J by 2 bases, leaving 15 bases between them. The CDR3 DNA reads as TGTGCCAGCAGCTTAAAAATTGGCCCCCTCACAGATACGCAGTATTTT. Protein sequence: CASSLKIGPLTDTQYF.

This clonotype has just a few counts. The chain joins TRBV6-2 or TRBV6-3 to TRBJ2-2; 8 bases fit TRBD2. CDR3 length: 20 residues. CDR1 and CDR2 (germline): MNHEY, SVGEGT. With V trimmed by 2 bases and J by 0 bases, 14 bases remained unmatched. As DNA, the CDR3 is TGTGCCAGCAGTTACACCGGCGGGAGGACATTTTACGCGAACACCGGGGAGCTGTTTTTT. Translation: CASSYTGGRTFYANTGELFF.

This clonotype has a handful of counts. The chain joins TRBV9 to TRBJ2-1; D is undetermined. The CDR3 consists of 15 residues. Trimming left V 0 bases short and J 0 bases short, with 7 bases between. CDR1 is SGDLS, CDR2 YYNGEE, per germline. DNA for the CDR3: TGTGCCAGCAGCGTAGATGGTGTCTCCTACAATGAGCAGTTCTTC. This codes for CASSVDGVSYNEQFF.

The table lists this clonotype with a few counts. V and J are TRBV4-2 and TRBJ2-3, with a weak D call TRBD2 (6 bases). V was pared by 0 bases and J by 2 bases, with 9 bases between. CDR3 length: 15 residues. Germline V CDR1 and CDR2: LGHNA, YNFKEQ. CDR3 in amino acids: CASSQETGDTDTQYF. The DNA of the CDR3 is TGTGCCAGCAGCCAAGAGACGGGGGACACAGATACGCAGTATTTT.

At least ten counts were recorded for this clonotype. The chain joins TRBV29-1 to TRBJ2-3; the D gene is possibly TRBD2 (5 bases). CDR1 is SQVTM, CDR2 ANQGSEA, per germline. V was clipped by 4 bases and J by 2 bases, with 10 bases between them. CDR3 length: 13 amino acids. The CDR3 nucleotides read TGCAGCGTTGTGAGGGCCTCCACAGATACGCAGTATTTT. Amino acid sequence: CSVVRASTDTQYF.

The chain couples TRBV12-3 or TRBV12-4 to TRBJ2-5; 7 bases agree with TRBD1. The CDR3 covers 15 residues. After removal of 4 bases from V and 5 bases from J, the junction contained 10 bases not matched to a gene. This chain's CDR3 is CASSSRGSPKETQYF. DNA for the CDR3: TGTGCCAGCAGTTCCAGGGGGAGTCCCAAGGAGACCCAGTACTTC.

This clonotype was recorded many times. The rearrangement uses TRBV20-1 and TRBJ2-5; 8 bases are shared with TRBD1. The CDR3 is 14 amino acids. The germline V gene encodes CDR1 DFQATT and CDR2 SNEGSKA (reference sequence). The junction had 17 bases not matched to a gene; V was cut back by 8 bases and J by 9 bases. CDR3 nucleotides: TGCAGTCCATCAGGTCAGGGGGCCCTAGGTGCCCAGTACTTC. Protein sequence: CSPSGQGALGAQYF.

The rearrangement joins TRBV5-1 to TRBJ2-2, with TRBD1 identical over 7 bases. Germline CDR1 reads SGHRS; CDR2 reads YFSETQ. This CDR3 contains 14 residues. The V and J ends lost 5 bases and 1 base, in that order; junction bases with no gene match: 2. CDR3 protein: CASRGTVNTGELFF. CDR3 nucleotides: TGCGCCAGCAGAGGGACAGTGAACACCGGGGAGCTGTTTTTT.

This clonotype appeared a few times. The chain links TRBV25-1 to TRBJ1-1, with 8 bases lining up with TRBD1. CDR3 size: 15 residues. From germline, CDR1 is MGHDK and CDR2 SYGVNS. With V trimmed by 0 bases and J by 5 bases, 5 bases remained unmatched. CDR3 in amino acids: CASSEYGQGSTEAFF. As DNA, the CDR3 is TGTGCCAGCAGTGAATACGGACAGGGTAGTACTGAAGCTTTCTTT. Using reference TRBV25-1 and TRBJ1-1 for the parts outside the CDR3, the full variable domain is EADIYQTPRYLVIGTGKKITLECSQTMGHDKMYWYQQDPGMELHLIHYSYGVNSTEKGDLSSESTVSRIRTEHFPLTLESARPSHTSQYLCASSEYGQGSTEAFFGQGTRLTVV.

This clonotype was found many times. This chain links TRBV5-5 with TRBJ1-1; D is unresolved. V was clipped by 7 bases and J by 1 base, with 8 bases between them. There are 12 residues in the CDR3. The germline V gene encodes CDR1 SGHKS and CDR2 YYEKEE (reference sequence). The CDR3: CASRASNTEAFF. CDR3 DNA sequence: TGTGCCAGCCGGGCCTCGAACACTGAAGCTTTCTTT.

The V and J genes are TRBV7-2 and TRBJ2-5, with D possibly TRBD1 on 5 matching bases. The germline CDR1 and CDR2 sequences are SGHTA and FQGNSA. The CDR3 spans 15 residues. The V and J ends lost 1 base and 5 bases respectively, with 14 bases between them. The CDR3 sequence: CASSLVSGPRETQYF. CDR3 nucleotides: TGTGCCAGCAGCTTAGTTTCAGGGCCGCGGGAGACCCAGTACTTC.

The rearrangement uses TRBV20-1 and TRBJ2-7; D remains ambiguous. Deletions cut 0 bases from V and 2 bases from J, with 11 bases between. The CDR3 extends over 14 amino acids. CDR1 and CDR2 from the germline V gene are DFQATT and SNEGSKA (reference sequence). The CDR3 loop is CSARDVGRAYEQYF. The CDR3 DNA sequence: TGCAGTGCTAGAGATGTGGGTAGAGCCTACGAGCAGTACTTC.

This clonotype was picked up many times. This chain links TRBV12-3 or TRBV12-4 with TRBJ2-7; 8 bases map to TRBD1. The CDR3 is 16 amino acids. J lost 3 bases, V lost 4 bases, and 11 bases had no gene match. CDR3 residues: CASSWDRDRIFYEQYF. CDR3 nucleotide sequence: TGTGCCAGCAGTTGGGACCGGGACAGGATCTTCTACGAGCAGTACTTC.

The rearrangement uses TRBV20-1 and TRBJ2-7; D possibly uses TRBD1 or TRBD2 (5 bases each). The length of the CDR3 is 12 residues. V lost 6 bases and J lost 3, with 12 bases in between. Germline V lookup: CDR1 DFQATT, CDR2 SNEGSKA (reference sequence). Written as DNA, the CDR3 is TGCAGTGCCGGGACCAGTATCTACGAGCAGTACTTC. Its translation is CSAGTSIYEQYF.

A few counts support this clonotype. The rearrangement uses TRBV20-1 and TRBJ2-7; TRBD1 aligns across 7 bases. Germline CDR1 and CDR2: DFQATT and SNEGSKA (reference sequence). This CDR3 is built from 11 residues. Germline trimming cut 5 bases from V and 3 bases from J; bases unmatched to any gene: 1. CDR3 coding DNA: TGCAGTGCTTGGGACAGCTACGAGCAGTACTTC. As protein: CSAWDSYEQYF.

The chain is built from TRBV7-8 and TRBJ1-1, with D possibly being TRBD1 (5 bases). Germline-derived CDR1 and CDR2 are SGHVS and FQNEAQ. Deletions cut 4 bases from V and 5 bases from J, with 17 bases between. CDR3 length: 15 residues. In nucleotides, the CDR3 is TGTGCCAGCAGCTCGGAAGGGACCGGGGGAACTGAAGCTTTCTTT. Protein: CASSSEGTGGTEAFF.

This clonotype was picked up a small number of times. The rearrangement joins TRBV20-1 to TRBJ2-1; either TRBD1 or TRBD2 may supply D (7 bases each). The germline V and J ends were trimmed by 3 bases and 7 bases, with 16 bases remaining between them. From germline, CDR1 is DFQATT and CDR2 SNEGSKA (reference sequence). The CDR3 has 14 residues. The CDR3 here is CSASSSGGGNEQFF. The CDR3 nucleotides read TGCAGTGCTAGTAGTTCAGGGGGGGGAAATGAGCAGTTCTTC.